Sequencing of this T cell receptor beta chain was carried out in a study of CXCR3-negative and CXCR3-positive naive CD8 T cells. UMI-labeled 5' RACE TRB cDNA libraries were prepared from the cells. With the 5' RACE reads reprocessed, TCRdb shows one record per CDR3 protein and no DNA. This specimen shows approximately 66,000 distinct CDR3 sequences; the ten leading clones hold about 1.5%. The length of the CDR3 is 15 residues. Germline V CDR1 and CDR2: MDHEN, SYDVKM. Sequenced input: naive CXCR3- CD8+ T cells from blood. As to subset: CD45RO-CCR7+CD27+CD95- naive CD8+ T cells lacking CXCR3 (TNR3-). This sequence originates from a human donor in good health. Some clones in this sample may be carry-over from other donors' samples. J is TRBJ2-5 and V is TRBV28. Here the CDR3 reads CASSFWAARQETQYF.